A selection of T cell receptor beta chains follows, all from one sample in a study of blood T cell repertoires in COVID-19. Assay: immunoSEQ multiplex PCR; the TCRdb copy retains only in-frame clones and omits some. The profile shows around 390,000 clones, about 83% of them singletons. The sample taken for sequencing was PBMCs or T cells enriched from blood (not recorded which). These receptors came from a woman aged 45-60 years who had recovered from COVID-19. CDR3s include the opening cysteine and the closing phenylalanine or tryptophan. A D gene is named only where the DNA matches it firmly. Some rows mark clone size as missing; the rest say once, few, many or name a class of expanded clone.

length: 16; D: TRBD1; V: TRBV5-1; J: TRBJ1-6; size: -; DNA: TGCGCCAGCAGCCACGGTAACCAGGGGGACAATTCACCCCTCCACTTT; CDR3: CASSHGNQGDNSPLHF
length: 15; D: TRBD2; V: TRBV6-2/TRBV6-3; J: TRBJ2-1; size: few; DNA: TGTGCCAGCAGTTACAGCGGGGGGGCCTACAATGAGCAGTTCTTC; CDR3: CASSYSGGAYNEQFF
length: 14; D: -; V: TRBV30; J: TRBJ1-3; size: -; DNA: TGTGCCTGGAGTGTACTTGGCGGTGGAAACACCATATATTTT; CDR3: CAWSVLGGGNTIYF
length: 15; D: TRBD1; V: TRBV7-2; J: TRBJ1-6; size: few; DNA: TGTGCCAGCAGCCCAGAGGACAGGGTTAATTCACCCCTCCACTTT; CDR3: CASSPEDRVNSPLHF
length: 14; D: -; V: TRBV3-1/TRBV3-2; J: TRBJ1-2; size: -; DNA: TGTGCCAGCAGCCAAGACAGTTCCCTCTATGGCTACACCTTC; CDR3: CASSQDSSLYGYTF
length: 16; D: TRBD2; V: TRBV4-3; J: TRBJ2-5; size: -; DNA: TGCGCCAGCAGCCCAAGCGGGGGAGTGTACCAAGAGACCCAGTACTTC; CDR3: CASSPSGGVYQETQYF
length: 14; D: TRBD2; V: TRBV11-1; J: TRBJ2-3; size: -; DNA: TGTGCCAGCGACAGCGGGGATCGATCAGATACGCAGTATTTT; CDR3: CASDSGDRSDTQYF
length: 12; D: -; V: TRBV25-1; J: TRBJ1-2; size: once; DNA: TGTGCCAGCAGGGAGCAGGGCGGAGGCTACACCTTC; CDR3: CASREQGGGYTF
length: 15; D: -; V: TRBV18; J: TRBJ1-1; size: -; DNA: TGTGCCAGCTCATCAGGGGTCGGAAAGAACACTGAAGCTTTCTTT; CDR3: CASSSGVGKNTEAFF
length: 16; D: -; V: TRBV21-1; J: TRBJ1-1; size: -; DNA: TGTGCCAGCAGCAAAGGACAGGGGATCATGAACACTGAAGCTTTCTTT; CDR3: CASSKGQGIMNTEAFF
length: 15; D: -; V: TRBV9; J: TRBJ2-1; size: -; DNA: TGTGCCAGCAGCGTTGCCGGGGGCTCCTACAATGAGCAGTTCTTC; CDR3: CASSVAGGSYNEQFF
length: 17; D: TRBD2; V: TRBV5-5; J: TRBJ2-1; size: -; DNA: TGTGCCAGCAGCTTGTGGCTAGCGGGGGTTTCCTACAATGAGCAGTTCTTC; CDR3: CASSLWLAGVSYNEQFF
length: 14; D: TRBD2; V: TRBV7-9; J: TRBJ2-7; size: -; DNA: TGTGCCAGCACCGTCTCGAGCGGGGTCCACGAGCAGTACTTC; CDR3: CASTVSSGVHEQYF
length: 15; D: TRBD2; V: TRBV7-8; J: TRBJ2-7; size: -; DNA: TGTGCCAGCAGCCCTCCAGCGGGGGGGCCTTACGAGCAGTACTTC; CDR3: CASSPPAGGPYEQYF
length: 15; D: TRBD1; V: TRBV19; J: TRBJ1-1; size: -; DNA: TGTGCCAGTAGTTTCCAGGGGGCGCAGAACACTGAAGCTTTCTTT; CDR3: CASSFQGAQNTEAFF
length: 14; D: -; V: TRBV28; J: TRBJ1-2; size: -; DNA: TGTGCCAGCAGTCCGACAGACCGGAACTATGGCTACACCTTC; CDR3: CASSPTDRNYGYTF
length: 12; D: -; V: TRBV18; J: TRBJ2-7; size: few; DNA: TGTGCCAGCTCACCAGGCGCGGCGGAGCTTTACTTC; CDR3: CASSPGAAELYF
length: 14; D: TRBD1; V: TRBV27; J: TRBJ2-3; size: -; DNA: TGTGCCAGCAGGAAACAGGGGCTAGCAGATACGCAGTATTTT; CDR3: CASRKQGLADTQYF
length: 14; D: -; V: TRBV2; J: TRBJ2-1; size: -; DNA: TGTGCCAGCAACCACAGGAGCCCACCTAGTGAGCAGTTCTTC; CDR3: CASNHRSPPSEQFF
length: 13; D: TRBD1; V: TRBV10-3; J: TRBJ2-3; size: -; DNA: TGTGCCATCAGTCCTGAGGGACAGGGACAACAGTATTTT; CDR3: CAISPEGQGQQYF
length: 14; D: TRBD1; V: TRBV19; J: TRBJ1-5; size: -; DNA: TGTGCCAGTAGTAGGGACAGGGCAGCTCAGCCCCAGCATTTT; CDR3: CASSRDRAAQPQHF
length: 16; D: TRBD1; V: TRBV5-1; J: TRBJ1-2; size: -; DNA: TGCGCCAGCAGCTGGACAGGAAGAATCTTAGACTATGGCTACACCTTC; CDR3: CASSWTGRILDYGYTF
length: 13; D: -; V: TRBV27; J: TRBJ1-1; size: -; DNA: TGTGCCAGCAGTTTAAACCCCCGGTCTGAGGCTTTCTTT; CDR3: CASSLNPRSEAFF
length: 14; D: -; V: TRBV19; J: TRBJ1-5; size: once; DNA: TGTGCCAGTAGTATGTACGGTAGCAATCAGCCCCAGCATTTT; CDR3: CASSMYGSNQPQHF
length: 19; D: TRBD2; V: TRBV5-1; J: TRBJ2-3; size: -; DNA: TGCGCCAGCAGGGGTCTTGGTACTAGCGGGGGCCCTAGCACAGATACGCAGTATTTT; CDR3: CASRGLGTSGGPSTDTQYF
length: 14; D: -; V: TRBV5-5; J: TRBJ1-1; size: -; DNA: TGTGCCAGCAGCTTATCGGTAGATGATACTGAAGCTTTCTTT; CDR3: CASSLSVDDTEAFF
length: 14; D: TRBD2; V: TRBV5-6; J: TRBJ2-7; size: -; DNA: TGTGCCAGCAGCTTGGGTTCCGGTCTAGCGGGTATGTACTTC; CDR3: CASSLGSGLAGMYF
length: 15; D: TRBD1; V: TRBV12-5; J: TRBJ1-1; size: -; DNA: TGTGCTAGTGGTTTTGTGACAGGGGGGGTGACTGAAGCTTTCTTT; CDR3: CASGFVTGGVTEAFF
length: 14; D: TRBD1; V: TRBV6-5; J: TRBJ1-2; size: -; DNA: TGTGCCAGCAGAAACGCCGGGACAGCCTATGGCTACACCTTC; CDR3: CASRNAGTAYGYTF
length: 13; D: -; V: TRBV6-5; J: TRBJ1-2; size: -; DNA: TGTGCCAGCAGTTACGTCGGGGGCTATGGCTACACCTTC; CDR3: CASSYVGGYGYTF
length: 15; D: -; V: TRBV6-5; J: TRBJ2-7; size: -; DNA: TGTGCCAGCAGTTACGGTCGGGGAGACTCCTACGAGCAGTACTTC; CDR3: CASSYGRGDSYEQYF
length: 16; D: -; V: TRBV7-9; J: TRBJ2-2; size: few; DNA: TGTGCCAGCAGCAGACTCCAATCACGGAACACCGGGGAGCTGTTTTTT; CDR3: CASSRLQSRNTGELFF
length: 16; D: -; V: TRBV19; J: TRBJ2-7; size: once; DNA: TGTGCCAGTAGTCCTCCCGGGACAGGCAGGGGAGGGGAGCAGTACTTC; CDR3: CASSPPGTGRGGEQYF
length: 20; D: TRBD2; V: TRBV4-2; J: TRBJ2-4; size: -; DNA: TGTGCCAGCAGCCCAGCAAGTAGCGGGGGAGCTAGGTTAGCCAAAAACATTCAGTACTTC; CDR3: CASSPASSGGARLAKNIQYF
length: 15; D: TRBD1; V: TRBV13; J: TRBJ1-2; size: few; DNA: TGTGCCAGCAGCCTGGGACAGGGGGGGATCTATGGCTACACCTTC; CDR3: CASSLGQGGIYGYTF
length: 15; D: TRBD1; V: TRBV7-9; J: TRBJ1-1; size: -; DNA: TGTGCCAGCAGCCTCGACAGGGCCCGGAGGACTGAAGCTTTCTTT; CDR3: CASSLDRARRTEAFF
length: 15; D: TRBD1; V: TRBV5-1; J: TRBJ1-2; size: -; DNA: TGCGCCAGCAGCTTCGGGGCAGGGGGCGGCTATGGCTACACCTTC; CDR3: CASSFGAGGGYGYTF
length: 14; D: -; V: TRBV20-1; J: TRBJ1-4; size: -; DNA: TGCAGTGCTAGTCCGATTGACAGTAATGAAAAACTGTTTTTT; CDR3: CSASPIDSNEKLFF
length: 15; D: -; V: TRBV6-5; J: TRBJ2-7; size: many; DNA: TGTGCCAGCAGTTACGAGGACTCAGCCTCCTACGAGCAGTACTTC; CDR3: CASSYEDSASYEQYF
length: 16; D: -; V: TRBV18; J: TRBJ1-3; size: -; DNA: TGTGCCAGCTCACCGGGGGGTCCCCGCTCTGGAAACACCATATATTTT; CDR3: CASSPGGPRSGNTIYF
length: 12; D: -; V: TRBV19; J: TRBJ1-1; size: once; DNA: TGTGCCAGTAGTAATTGGGGACTTGAAGCTTTCTTT; CDR3: CASSNWGLEAFF